This T cell receptor (beta chain) appears in the sequencing data of a study of T-cell memory formation after mild COVID-19. Between the trimmed V and J ends, which lost 7 bases and 5 bases, there was a span of 18 bases. The CDR3 consists of 13 residues. From germline, CDR1 is SQVTM and CDR2 ANQGSEA. Using its own MiXCR run on the 5' RACE reads, TCRdb lists one record per CDR3 protein. This table has 500,000 to 650,000 distinct CDR3 sequences, approximately 21% appearing once. This clonotype was counted only a few times. Its antigen remains unidentified. The study, taken as a whole, reports: Among CD4+ contracting clones, most were CM and EM, and CD8+ ones EMRA. Day 15 to 85 contractors were CD4/CD8 balanced; later expanders leaned CD4+.

This chain joins TRBV29-1 and TRBJ2-7, with D perhaps assigned TRBD1 or TRBD2 (6 bases each). This sequence was found in an adult woman who had mild COVID-19 (a few samples of this study predate the infection). Cell type and time point are not known. Material: PBMCs or a T cell subset sorted from them (not recorded which). CDR3 region: CSGLSGARDEQYF. DNA for the CDR3: TGCAGCGGCCTATCGGGGGCGAGGGACGAGCAGTACTTC.